This T cell receptor beta chain derives from a study of T cell repertoires in cytomegalovirus infection. Turning to the study itself: An indication of both CMV infection and matching HLA type came from public TCR beta signatures.

Trimming removed 4 bases from V and 0 bases from J, with 13 bases in between. This CDR3 comprises 15 residues. Per germline, CDR1 SGHRS and CDR2 YFSETQ. Using its own MiXCR run on the reads, TCRdb lists one record per CDR3 protein. This sample yields 150,000 to 200,000 distinct CDR3 sequences, of which about 30% are seen a single time; 30% to 40% belongs to the top ten. Study-wide results and limits: Of the TCR beta families, the public ones yielded a cumulative frequency that identified carriers of CMV plus the relevant HLA. HLA-C-restricted CMV-specific TCR beta clonotypes were dominant in the ex vivo response.

A remark on this clonotype: Its antigen is undetermined.

This chain links TRBV5-1 with TRBJ1-2; D is possibly TRBD1 (6 bases). Sequenced sample: PBMCs. The receptor comes from a human donor in good health (CMV status not recorded). Some clones in this sample may be carry-over from other donors' samples. CDR3 coding DNA: TGCGCCAGCAGCAGCAGAGGACAGCCTAACTATGGCTACACCTTC. It encodes CASSSRGQPNYGYTF.